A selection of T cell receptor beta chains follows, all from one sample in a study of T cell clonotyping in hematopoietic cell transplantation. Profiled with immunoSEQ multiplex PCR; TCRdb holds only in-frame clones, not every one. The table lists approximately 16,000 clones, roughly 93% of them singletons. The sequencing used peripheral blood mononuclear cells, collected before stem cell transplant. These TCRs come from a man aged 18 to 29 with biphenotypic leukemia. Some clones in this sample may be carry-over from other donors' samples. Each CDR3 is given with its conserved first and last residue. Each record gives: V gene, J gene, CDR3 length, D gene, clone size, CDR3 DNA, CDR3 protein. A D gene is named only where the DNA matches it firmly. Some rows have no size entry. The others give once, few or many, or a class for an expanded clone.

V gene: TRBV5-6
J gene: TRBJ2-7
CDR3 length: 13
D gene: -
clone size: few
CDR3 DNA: TGTGCCAGCAGCCCGGGACGGGGCTACGAGCAGTACTTC
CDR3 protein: CASSPGRGYEQYF

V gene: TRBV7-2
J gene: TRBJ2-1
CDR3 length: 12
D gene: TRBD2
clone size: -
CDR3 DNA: TGTGCCAGCAGCCGGGGGGGGAATGAGCAGTTCTTC
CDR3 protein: CASSRGGNEQFF

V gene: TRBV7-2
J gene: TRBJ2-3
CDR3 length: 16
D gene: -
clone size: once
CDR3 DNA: TGTGCCAGCAGCCTCAATACCTTACGAGCCACAGATACGCAGTATTTT
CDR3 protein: CASSLNTLRATDTQYF

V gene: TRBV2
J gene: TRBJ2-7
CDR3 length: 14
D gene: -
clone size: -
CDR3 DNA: TGTGCCAGCAGGGGGGACGGTCGGTACTACGAGCAGTACTTC
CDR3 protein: CASRGDGRYYEQYF

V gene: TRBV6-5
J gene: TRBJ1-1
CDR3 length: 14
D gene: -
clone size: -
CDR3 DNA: TGTGCCTGCAACTCTGGACGGACGAACACTGAAGCTTTCTTT
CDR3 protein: CACNSGRTNTEAFF

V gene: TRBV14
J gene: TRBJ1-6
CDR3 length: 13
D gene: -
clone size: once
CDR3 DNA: TGTGCCAGCAGCCTAAGAGGCGATTCACCCCTCCACTTT
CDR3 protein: CASSLRGDSPLHF

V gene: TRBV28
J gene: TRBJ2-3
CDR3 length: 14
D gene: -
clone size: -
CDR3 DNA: TGTGCCAGCAACCGGGATAGCTTCACAGATACGCAGTATTTT
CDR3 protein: CASNRDSFTDTQYF

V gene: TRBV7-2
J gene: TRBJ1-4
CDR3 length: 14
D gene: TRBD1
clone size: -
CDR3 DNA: TGTGCCAGCAGCCCAGGGGGCGCGATTGAAAAACTGTTTTTT
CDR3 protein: CASSPGGAIEKLFF

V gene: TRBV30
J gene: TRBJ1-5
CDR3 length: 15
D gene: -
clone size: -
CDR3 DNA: TGTGCCTGGAGTGTACGCGGAGTCGGTCATCAGCCCCAGCATTTT
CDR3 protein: CAWSVRGVGHQPQHF

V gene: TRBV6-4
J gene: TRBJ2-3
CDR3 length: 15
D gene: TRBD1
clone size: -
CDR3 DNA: TGTGCCAGCAGTGACTCGCCGGGACAGGGAGATACGCAGTATTTT
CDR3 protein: CASSDSPGQGDTQYF

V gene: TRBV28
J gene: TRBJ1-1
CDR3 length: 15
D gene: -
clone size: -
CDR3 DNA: TGTGCCAGCAGTTTATATAACAGGGAGAACACTGAAGCTTTCTTT
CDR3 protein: CASSLYNRENTEAFF

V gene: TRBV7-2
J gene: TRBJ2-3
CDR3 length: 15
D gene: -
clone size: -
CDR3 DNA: TGTGCCAGCAGCTTCGGGGGGCGAAGCACAGATACGCAGTATTTT
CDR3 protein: CASSFGGRSTDTQYF